The rows below give T cell receptor beta chains drawn from one sample of a study of Graves' ophthalmopathy and Graves' hyperthyroidism. TCRdb re-analysed the multiplex PCR reads in MiXCR, keeping a single row per CDR3 protein. The sample holds fewer than 400,000 distinct CDR3 sequences, 15% to 20% seen once. What was sequenced was peripheral blood. The receptors come from a woman between 18 and 30 years old with Graves' ophthalmopathy. CDR3s leave out the opening cysteine and the closing phenylalanine or tryptophan. Each record gives: clone size, D gene, V gene, CDR3 protein. The D gene is left open where the match is weak. Clone size is shown for a subset of rows, as once, few, many or a class of expanded clone.

clone size: many
D gene: -
V gene: TRBV5-1
CDR3 protein: ASSLAYGKDDTEAF

clone size: -
D gene: -
V gene: TRBV30
CDR3 protein: AWNERGAAF

clone size: many
D gene: -
V gene: TRBV12-3/TRBV12-4
CDR3 protein: ASSSGAPLYSNQPQH

clone size: many
D gene: TRBD1
V gene: TRBV6-5
CDR3 protein: ASSPGQGTGELF

clone size: many
D gene: -
V gene: TRBV7-9
CDR3 protein: ASSFFKGGNTEAF

clone size: many
D gene: -
V gene: TRBV20-1
CDR3 protein: SARAVGGSREQY

clone size: many
D gene: TRBD1
V gene: TRBV7-8
CDR3 protein: ASTAHPVTGTGGTGELF

clone size: -
D gene: -
V gene: TRBV28
CDR3 protein: ASQARNTGELF

clone size: many
D gene: TRBD1
V gene: TRBV10-3
CDR3 protein: AISDPGTGVYEQY

clone size: many
D gene: -
V gene: TRBV12-3/TRBV12-4
CDR3 protein: ASRPIANSPLH

clone size: many
D gene: -
V gene: TRBV7-2
CDR3 protein: ASSTDGYSNGYT

clone size: many
D gene: TRBD1
V gene: TRBV6-2/TRBV6-3
CDR3 protein: ASSYLGQGKAEAF

clone size: many
D gene: -
V gene: TRBV6-1
CDR3 protein: ASSDLGKYQPQH